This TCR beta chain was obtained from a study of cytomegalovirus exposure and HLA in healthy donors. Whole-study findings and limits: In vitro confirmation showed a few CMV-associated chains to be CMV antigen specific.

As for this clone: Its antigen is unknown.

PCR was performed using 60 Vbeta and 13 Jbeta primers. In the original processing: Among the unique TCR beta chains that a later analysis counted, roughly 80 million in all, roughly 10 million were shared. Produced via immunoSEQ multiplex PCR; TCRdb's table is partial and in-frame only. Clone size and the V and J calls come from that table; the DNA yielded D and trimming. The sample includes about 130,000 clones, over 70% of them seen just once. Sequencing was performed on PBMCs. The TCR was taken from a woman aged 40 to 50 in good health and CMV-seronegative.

The CDR3 here is CASSLGTGGPSEAFF. The CDR3 coding sequence is TGTGCCAGCAGCCTCGGGACAGGGGGCCCCTCTGAAGCTTTCTTT. The chain uses TRBV6-5 and TRBJ1-1, with 12 bases identical to TRBD1. V lost 6 bases, J lost 6 bases, and 8 bases stayed unmatched. CDR1 is MNHEY, CDR2 SVGAGI, per germline. This CDR3 has 15 residues.